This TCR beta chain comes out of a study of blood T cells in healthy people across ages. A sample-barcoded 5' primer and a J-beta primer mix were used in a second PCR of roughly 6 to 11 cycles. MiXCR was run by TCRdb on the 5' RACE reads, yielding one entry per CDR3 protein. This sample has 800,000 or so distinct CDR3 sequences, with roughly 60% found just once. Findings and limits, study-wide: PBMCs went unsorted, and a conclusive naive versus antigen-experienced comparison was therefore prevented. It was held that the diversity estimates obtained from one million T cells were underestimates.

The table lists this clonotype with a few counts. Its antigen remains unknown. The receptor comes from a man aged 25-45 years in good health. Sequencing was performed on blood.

The CDR3 region is CASSHAGLAGDEQFF. The CDR3 region has the DNA TGCGCCAGCAGCCACGCGGGACTAGCGGGGGATGAGCAGTTCTTC. V usage is TRBV4-3 and J usage is TRBJ2-1; 14 bases are a match to TRBD2. Germline CDR1 and CDR2: LGHNA and YSLEER. V lost 3 bases to trimming and J lost 8 bases; unmatched junction nucleotides: 3. This CDR3 region has 15 residues.